The rows below give T cell receptor beta chains drawn from one sample of a study of blood T cell repertoires in COVID-19. Profiled with immunoSEQ multiplex PCR; TCRdb holds only in-frame clones, not every one. The sample includes around 230,000 clones, more than 80% of them seen just once. The sequenced sample consisted of PBMCs or T cells enriched from blood (not recorded which). The receptors originated from a middle-aged man who had recovered from COVID-19. Each CDR3 is given with its conserved first and last residue.

J gene	V gene	CDR3 protein
TRBJ1-5	TRBV7-9	CASSSRVNQPQHF
TRBJ1-5	TRBV6-5	CASSYQGVPQPQHF
TRBJ1-1	TRBV7-3	CASRQNHPGGTEAFF
TRBJ1-2	TRBV29-1	CSVDSGSAGNYGYTF
TRBJ1-4	TRBV19	CASRSGFLWANEKLFF
TRBJ1-1	TRBV3-1/TRBV3-2	CASSQGAPEAFF
TRBJ1-1	TRBV3-1/TRBV3-2	CASSQGFGEAFF
TRBJ2-7	TRBV25-1	CASSGDIGGEQYF
TRBJ1-1	TRBV27	CASSLTARDRVGGEAFF
TRBJ1-3	TRBV14	CASSRQGYTIYF
TRBJ1-5	TRBV4-1	CASSPHAGNVQPQHF
TRBJ1-3	TRBV2	CASTGLTGSSGNTIYF
TRBJ2-6	TRBV5-1	CASSLGHSGANVLTF
TRBJ2-3	TRBV5-1	CASSFWGRDTDTQYF
TRBJ1-6	TRBV3-1/TRBV3-2	CASSQGLGVGNSPLHF
TRBJ2-1	TRBV19	CASSVTLGQGVSNEQFF
TRBJ1-1	TRBV12-5	CASGFSGGTQMNTEAFF
TRBJ2-1	TRBV20-1	CSAGIEQFF
TRBJ2-5	TRBV2	CASCGGGVSETQYF
TRBJ1-4	TRBV7-9	CASSYGGSNEKLFF
TRBJ2-5	TRBV3-1/TRBV3-2	CASSQDTVQETQYF
TRBJ1-2	TRBV19	CASSPTGGPSNYGYTF
TRBJ1-2	TRBV2	CASSEAGGGEGGYTF
TRBJ1-6	TRBV4-1	CASSRSPQGVGGNSPLHF
TRBJ2-1	TRBV7-3	CASSTRQGKVDEQFF
TRBJ1-2	TRBV6-1	CASSEEVLGNYGYTF
TRBJ2-7	TRBV7-9	CASSLSYEQYF
TRBJ2-7	TRBV9	CASSVQTGSFNEQYF
TRBJ1-2	TRBV10-3	CAIRPTGNYGYTF
TRBJ1-2	TRBV5-1	CASSFGTGIYYGYTF
TRBJ2-3	TRBV19	CASSIGGSQYTQYF
TRBJ2-1	TRBV7-9	CASSVGLNNEQFF
TRBJ2-3	TRBV19	CASSIRLGTDTQYF
TRBJ2-1	TRBV19	CASRRDGTSGRSDEQFF
TRBJ2-3	TRBV7-6	CASSPRDSSTDTQYF
TRBJ2-7	TRBV11-2	CASSLFVLYEQYF
TRBJ2-7	TRBV15	CATSRDSSQRAYSYEQYF
TRBJ1-1	TRBV6-5	CASSPEVGTEAFF
TRBJ2-7	TRBV9	CASSASNRVDEQYF
TRBJ1-6	TRBV28	CASSKPQGSNSPLHF
TRBJ2-1	TRBV5-5	CASGQSSYNEQFF
TRBJ2-5	TRBV5-1	CASSSNPGTGGLTQYF
TRBJ2-7	TRBV7-2	CASSRGGPSGGQNEQYF
TRBJ2-5	TRBV9	CASSALTGLGETQYF
TRBJ2-1	TRBV29-1	CSVAASGYNEQFF
TRBJ1-6	TRBV7-6	CASSLGDRNSPLHF
TRBJ2-5	TRBV5-1	CASSFQGLAGGQETQYF
TRBJ2-2	TRBV5-4	CASSSPGGDTGELFF
TRBJ1-2	TRBV3-1/TRBV3-2	CASSQEGARGNGYTF
TRBJ1-2	TRBV11-1	CASSPAGSHYGYTF
TRBJ1-3	TRBV2	CASSVRDSGNTIYF
TRBJ1-1	TRBV19	CASRSGTGRYTEAFF